The clone carrying this T cell receptor (beta chain) was counted between two and nine times. The antigen remains unidentified. CDR1 and CDR2 (germline): LGHDT, YNNKEL (reference sequence). V was cut by 1 base and J by 4 bases, with 14 bases left in between. The CDR3 is 16 amino acids. This entry belongs to a study of T-cell memory formation after mild COVID-19. Each CDR3 protein is one row after TCRdb ran MiXCR on the 5' RACE reads. Altogether around 470,000 distinct CDR3 sequences are present, about 20% being singletons, with the ten largest covering 8.4%. General study points: Clones that contracted clustered mainly in CM and EM if CD4+ and in EMRA if CD8+. Whereas later expanders leaned CD4+, clones contracting day 15 to 85 showed a balanced CD4/CD8 makeup.

This clonotype originated in an adult woman who had mild COVID-19 (a few samples of this study predate the infection). Cell type and time point are not known. The chain combines TRBV3-1 with TRBJ2-1, with D possibly matching TRBD2 (6 bases). Sequencing used PBMCs or a T cell subset sorted from them (not recorded which). CDR3 sequence (DNA): TGTGCCAGCAGCCAAGTGAGACTAGGACCTTACAATGAGCAGTTCTTC. Encoded protein: CASSQVRLGPYNEQFF.